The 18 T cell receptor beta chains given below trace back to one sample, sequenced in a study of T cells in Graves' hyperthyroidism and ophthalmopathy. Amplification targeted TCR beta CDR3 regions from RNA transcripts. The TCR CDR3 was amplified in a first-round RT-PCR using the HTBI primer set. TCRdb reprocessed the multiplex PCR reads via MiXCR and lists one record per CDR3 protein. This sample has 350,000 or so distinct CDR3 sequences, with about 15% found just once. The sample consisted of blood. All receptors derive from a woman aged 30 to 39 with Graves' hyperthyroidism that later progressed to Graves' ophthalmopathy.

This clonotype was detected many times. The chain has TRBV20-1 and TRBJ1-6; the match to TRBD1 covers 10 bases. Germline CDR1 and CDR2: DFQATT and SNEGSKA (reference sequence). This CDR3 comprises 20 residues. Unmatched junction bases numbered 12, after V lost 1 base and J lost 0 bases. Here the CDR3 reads CSARATGTGAKSSYNSPLHF. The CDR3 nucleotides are TGCAGTGCTAGAGCAACCGGGACAGGGGCTAAGAGCTCCTATAATTCACCCCTCCACTTT.

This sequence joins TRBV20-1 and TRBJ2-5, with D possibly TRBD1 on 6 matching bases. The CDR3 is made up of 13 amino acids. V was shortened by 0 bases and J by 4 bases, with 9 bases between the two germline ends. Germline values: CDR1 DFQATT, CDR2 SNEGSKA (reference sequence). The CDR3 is CSAREGAPETQYF. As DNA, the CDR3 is TGCAGTGCTAGAGAGGGGGCCCCAGAGACCCAGTACTTC.

CDR3 in amino acids: CASSSWGSPLHF. The CDR3 DNA follows: TGTGCCAGCAGCTCTTGGGGCTCACCCCTCCACTTT. The chain has TRBV12-3 or TRBV12-4 and TRBJ1-6; maybe TRBD1 (5 bases). V gave up 6 bases and J gave up 10 bases, with 10 bases separating them. CDR3 size: 12 residues.

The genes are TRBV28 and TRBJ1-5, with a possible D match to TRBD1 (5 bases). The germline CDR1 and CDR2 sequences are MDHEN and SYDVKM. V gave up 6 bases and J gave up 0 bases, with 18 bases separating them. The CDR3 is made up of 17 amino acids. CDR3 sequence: CASSLDWGGDSNQPQHF. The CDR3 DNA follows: TGTGCCAGCAGCCTTGATTGGGGAGGGGATAGCAATCAGCCCCAGCATTTT.

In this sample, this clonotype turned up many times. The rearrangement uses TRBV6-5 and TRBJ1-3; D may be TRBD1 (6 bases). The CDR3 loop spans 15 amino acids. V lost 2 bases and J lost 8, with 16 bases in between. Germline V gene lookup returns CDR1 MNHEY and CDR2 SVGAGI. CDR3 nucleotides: TGTGCCAGCAGTTACCCCCCGGGGGGCTCGGACACCATATATTTT. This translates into CASSYPPGGSDTIYF.

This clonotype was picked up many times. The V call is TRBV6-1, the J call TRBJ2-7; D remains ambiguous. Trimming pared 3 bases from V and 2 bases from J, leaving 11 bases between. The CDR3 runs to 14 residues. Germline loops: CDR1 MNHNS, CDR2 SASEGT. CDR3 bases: TGTGCCAGCAGTGATGTGGCAGATACCTACGAGCAGTACTTC. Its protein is CASSDVADTYEQYF.

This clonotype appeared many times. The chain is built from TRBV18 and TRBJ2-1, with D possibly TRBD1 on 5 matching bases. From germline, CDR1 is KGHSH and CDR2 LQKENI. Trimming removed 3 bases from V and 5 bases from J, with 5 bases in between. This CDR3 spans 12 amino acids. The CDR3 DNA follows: TGTGCCAGCTCACCCAGGGACAATGAGCAGTTCTTC. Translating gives CASSPRDNEQFF.

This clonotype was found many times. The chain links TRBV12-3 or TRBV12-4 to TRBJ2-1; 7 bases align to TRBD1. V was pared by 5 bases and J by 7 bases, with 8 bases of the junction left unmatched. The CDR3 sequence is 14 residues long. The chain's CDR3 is CASSQSTGSNEQFF. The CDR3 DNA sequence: TGTGCCAGCAGTCAATCGACAGGGTCGAATGAGCAGTTCTTC.

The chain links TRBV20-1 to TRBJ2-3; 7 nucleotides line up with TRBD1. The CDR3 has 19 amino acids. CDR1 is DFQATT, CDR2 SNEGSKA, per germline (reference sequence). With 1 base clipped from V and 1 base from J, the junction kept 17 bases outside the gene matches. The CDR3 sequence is CSARGARGSPIIGTDTQYF. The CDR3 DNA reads TGCAGTGCTAGAGGTGCCAGGGGGTCGCCGATCATTGGCACAGATACGCAGTATTTT.

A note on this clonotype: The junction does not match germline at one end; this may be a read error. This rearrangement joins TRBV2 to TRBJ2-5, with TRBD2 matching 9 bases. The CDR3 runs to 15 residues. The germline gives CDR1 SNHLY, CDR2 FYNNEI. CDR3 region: CAGSRSGGPQETQYF. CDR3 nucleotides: TGTGCCGGCAGTAGGAGCGGGGGGCCCCAAGAGACCCAGTACTTC.

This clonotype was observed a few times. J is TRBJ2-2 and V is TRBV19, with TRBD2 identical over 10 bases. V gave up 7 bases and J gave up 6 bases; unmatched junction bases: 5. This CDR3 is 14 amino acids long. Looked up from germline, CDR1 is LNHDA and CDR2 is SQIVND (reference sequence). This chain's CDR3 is CASMSGGAAGELFF. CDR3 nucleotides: TGTGCCAGTATGAGCGGGGGGGCGGCCGGGGAGCTGTTTTTT.

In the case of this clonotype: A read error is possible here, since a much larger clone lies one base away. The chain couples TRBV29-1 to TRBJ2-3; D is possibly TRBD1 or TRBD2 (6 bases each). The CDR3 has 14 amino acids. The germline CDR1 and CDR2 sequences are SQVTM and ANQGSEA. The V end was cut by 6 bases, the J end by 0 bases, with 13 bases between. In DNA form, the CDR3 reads TGCAGCGTGGCCAGGGGACTTAGCACAGATACGCAGTATTTT. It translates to CSVARGLSTDTQYF.

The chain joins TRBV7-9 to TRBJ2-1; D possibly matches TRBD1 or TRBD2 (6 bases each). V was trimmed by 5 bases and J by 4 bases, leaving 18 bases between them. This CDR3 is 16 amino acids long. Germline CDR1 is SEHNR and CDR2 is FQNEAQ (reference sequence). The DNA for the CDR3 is TGTGCCAGCAGCCCGAGCTCGGGGGCCCGATACAATGAGCAGTTCTTC. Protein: CASSPSSGARYNEQFF.

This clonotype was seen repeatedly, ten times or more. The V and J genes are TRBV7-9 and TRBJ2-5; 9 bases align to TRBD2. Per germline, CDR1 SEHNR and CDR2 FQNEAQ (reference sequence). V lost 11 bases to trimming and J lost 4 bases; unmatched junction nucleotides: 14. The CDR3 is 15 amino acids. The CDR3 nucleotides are TGTGCCGGGGGCCTCGGACTAGCGACGGGAGAGACCCAGTACTTC. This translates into CAGGLGLATGETQYF.

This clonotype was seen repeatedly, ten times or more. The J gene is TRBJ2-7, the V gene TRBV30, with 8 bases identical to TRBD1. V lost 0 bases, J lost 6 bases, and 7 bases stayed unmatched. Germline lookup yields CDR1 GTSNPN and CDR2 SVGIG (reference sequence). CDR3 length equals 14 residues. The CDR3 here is CAWSVLGQESEQYF. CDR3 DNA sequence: TGTGCCTGGAGTGTATTGGGACAGGAGTCCGAGCAGTACTTC.

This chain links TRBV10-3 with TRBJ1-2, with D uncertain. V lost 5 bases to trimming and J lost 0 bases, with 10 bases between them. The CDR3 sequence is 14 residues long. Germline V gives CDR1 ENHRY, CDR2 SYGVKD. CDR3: CAISTGVTNYGYTF. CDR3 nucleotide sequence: TGTGCCATCAGTACGGGCGTTACTAACTATGGCTACACCTTC.

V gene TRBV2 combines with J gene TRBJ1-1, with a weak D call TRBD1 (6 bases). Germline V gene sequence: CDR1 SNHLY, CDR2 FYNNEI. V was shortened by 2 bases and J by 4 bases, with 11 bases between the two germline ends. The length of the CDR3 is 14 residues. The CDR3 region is CASSEWGAGTEAFF. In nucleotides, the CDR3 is TGTGCCAGCAGTGAATGGGGGGCGGGCACTGAAGCTTTCTTT.

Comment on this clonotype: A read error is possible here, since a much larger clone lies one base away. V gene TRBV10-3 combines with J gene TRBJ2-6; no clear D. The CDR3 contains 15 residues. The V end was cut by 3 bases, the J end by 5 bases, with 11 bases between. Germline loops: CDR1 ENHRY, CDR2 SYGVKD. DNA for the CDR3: TGTGCCATCAGTGACGAGGATTCTAGGGCCAACGTCCTGACTTTC. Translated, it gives CAISDEDSRANVLTF.